A single sample is the source of the 11 T cell receptor beta chains below, sequenced in a study of blood T cell repertoires in COVID-19. Assay used: immunoSEQ multiplex PCR; TCRdb lists only in-frame clones, some missing. The sample lists around 17,000 clones; around 88% were seen once. Specimen: peripheral blood. Receptors originate from a human donor in a cohort sampled during active COVID-19.

The V and J genes are TRBV19 and TRBJ1-5; 8 nucleotides align to TRBD1. Trimming cost V 3 bases and J 2 bases; bases outside gene matches: 3. The germline V gene has CDR1 LNHDA and CDR2 SQIVND (reference sequence). The CDR3 has 15 residues. CDR3 bases: TGTGCCAGTAGTATCAACAGGGGGGGCAATCAGCCCCAGCATTTT. This translates into CASSINRGGNQPQHF.

The rearrangement links TRBV29-1 to TRBJ1-2, with 9 bases identical to TRBD1. CDR1 and CDR2 (germline): SQVTM, ANQGSEA. This CDR3 has 12 amino acids. J lost 4 bases, V lost 5 bases, and 2 bases had no gene match. The CDR3 DNA sequence: TGCAGCGTTACAGGGGGCGGCTATGGCTACACCTTC. Its translation is CSVTGGGYGYTF.

The chain recombines TRBV7-9 with TRBJ2-3, with 11 bases fitting TRBD2. Per germline, CDR1 SEHNR and CDR2 FQNEAQ (reference sequence). Germline trimming cut 5 bases from V and 1 base from J; bases unmatched to any gene: 11. This CDR3 spans 18 amino acids. The CDR3 loop is CASSTRGGTSGGTDTQYF. DNA for the CDR3: TGTGCCAGCAGCACGCGGGGGGGGACTAGCGGTGGCACAGATACGCAGTATTTT.

The chain joins TRBV7-2 to TRBJ2-1; 13 bases are shared with TRBD2. V was clipped by 7 bases and J by 10 bases; unmatched bases: 13. There are 16 residues in the CDR3. The germline V gene has CDR1 SGHTA and CDR2 FQGNSA. The CDR3 coding sequence is TGTGCCAGCACCCAGGTCCCGGTGGGACTAGCGGGGGAGCAGTTCTTC. Residues: CASTQVPVGLAGEQFF. Full variable domain (outside the CDR3, taken from reference TRBV7-2 and TRBJ2-1): GAGVSQSPSNKVTEKGKDVELRCDPISGHTALYWYRQSLGQGLEFLIYFQGNSAPDKSGLPSDRFSAERTGGSVSTLTIQRTQQEDSAVYLCASTQVPVGLAGEQFFGPGTRLTVL.

The V and J genes are TRBV27 and TRBJ1-1; TRBD1 matches at 7 bases. There are 14 residues in the CDR3. Germline CDR1 MNHEY, CDR2 SMNVEV (reference sequence). V lost 6 bases and J lost 11; bases outside the gene matches: 15. This chain's CDR3 is CASSPRDRAFGAFF. In nucleotides, the CDR3 is TGTGCCAGCAGCCCCCGGGACAGAGCCTTTGGGGCTTTCTTT.

V and J are TRBV19 and TRBJ2-5; 10 nucleotides align to TRBD2. V dropped 1 base and J dropped 3; count of bases not matched to a gene: 5. Germline lookup yields CDR1 LNHDA and CDR2 SQIVND (reference sequence). The CDR3 totals 16 residues. The DNA of the CDR3 is TGTGCCAGTAGTATAGTGGCTAGCGGGGGAGAAGAGACCCAGTACTTC. Amino acids: CASSIVASGGEETQYF.

J is TRBJ2-5 and V is TRBV28; 16 bases line up with TRBD2. The CDR3 is 18 amino acids. J was trimmed by 4 bases and V by 6 bases; bases with no gene match: 11. Germline CDR1 MDHEN, CDR2 SYDVKM. CDR3 sequence: CASRRGTSGGVRRETQYF. In DNA, the CDR3 is TGTGCCAGCAGGCGCGGGACTAGCGGGGGGGTGAGGCGAGAGACCCAGTACTTC.

This chain uses TRBV5-1 with TRBJ2-3, with 8 bases that match TRBD2. J was trimmed by 2 bases and V by 3 bases; bases with no gene match: 5. Germline V gene lookup returns CDR1 SGHRS and CDR2 YFSETQ. The CDR3 totals 15 residues. This CDR3 reads CASSSGLAFTDTQYF. As DNA, the CDR3 is TGCGCCAGCAGCTCCGGACTAGCTTTCACAGATACGCAGTATTTT.

The rearrangement joins TRBV10-3 to TRBJ2-7; D gene unclear. There are 13 residues in the CDR3. V shed 7 bases and J shed 4 bases, with 14 bases lying between them. The germline V gene has CDR1 ENHRY and CDR2 SYGVKD. CDR3 region: CAINQNPRYEQYF. The CDR3, as DNA: TGTGCCATCAATCAAAACCCCAGATACGAGCAGTACTTC.

The genes are TRBV7-9 and TRBJ1-1; TRBD1 matches at 7 bases. Trimming removed 5 bases from V and 2 bases from J; junction bases left unmatched: 8. Germline V CDR1 and CDR2: SEHNR, FQNEAQ (reference sequence). CDR3 length: 15 amino acids. The CDR3 nucleotides read TGTGCCAGCAGCATTACCGGGACAGTCAACACTGAAGCTTTCTTT. It is translated as CASSITGTVNTEAFF. Based on the CDR3 plus reference TRBV7-9 and TRBJ1-1, the full variable domain is DTGVSQNPRHKITKRGQNVTFRCDPISEHNRLYWYRQTLGQGPEFLTYFQNEAQLEKSRLLSDRFSAERPKGSFSTLEIQRTEQGDSAMYLCASSITGTVNTEAFFGQGTRLTVV.

The rearrangement links TRBV27 to TRBJ2-7; no definite D call. The CDR3 covers 15 residues. Germline CDR1 reads MNHEY; CDR2 reads SMNVEV (reference sequence). The V end lost 1 base, the J end lost 5 bases, and 15 bases lay between the germline ends. In DNA, the CDR3 is TGTGCCAGCAGTTTATGGGCCAGATTAACTCACGAGCAGTACTTC. Protein sequence: CASSLWARLTHEQYF.